The clone carrying this T cell receptor (beta chain) was seen at least ten times. The library protocol tagged each TCR cDNA with a unique molecular identifier. TCRdb reprocessed the 5' RACE reads with MiXCR, giving one entry per CDR3 protein. The repertoire holds about 85,000 distinct CDR3 sequences, 15% to 25% seen once, with approximately 5.6% in the top ten. These data originate in a study of spatial heterogeneity in lung cancer. About the study: The average count in raw reads for each unique TCR and UMI combination exceeded eight appearances.

This CDR3 spans 16 amino acids. V lost 1 base, J lost 4 bases, and 14 bases lay in between. CDR1 SGHVS and CDR2 FNYEAQ come from the germline V gene. The sample's time point: sample taken at primary tumor resection. Whole RNA, which was extracted from tumor, nontumor lung tissue or frozen PBMC, was sequenced without any cell sorting. The donor population consisted of more than 55 patients with untreated, early-stage non-small cell lung cancer. The chain combines TRBV7-6 with TRBJ1-3; D ambiguous. The sequencing here drew on PBMCs, taken at surgery. The sequence came from a male donor with early-stage non-small cell lung cancer. The CDR3 sequence: CASSLEAVIRGNTIYF. CDR3 DNA: TGTGCCAGCAGCTTAGAGGCAGTTATTAGAGGAAACACCATATATTTT.